The 31 T cell receptor beta chains listed next were all sequenced from one sample in a study of a mutant IDH1 vaccine in newly diagnosed glioma (dated by TCRdb to the early 2020s). The antigens for these receptors are not known. Library preparation employed the immunoSEQ multiplex PCR assay. In its TCRdb copy, this immuneACCESS table keeps in-frame sequences only and misses some clones. Where compared with another copy, unresolved V genes explain less than half of these, and the others have no known cause. This sample holds under 60,000 clones; 76% were observed only once. In total, the top ten clones hold 9% to 15% of the sample. This sample's time point label indicates: week 35, safety follow-up. A 20-mer mutant IDH1 peptide at 300 micrograms in Montanide made up each vaccine dose, which was injected subcutaneously together with topical imiquimod. The specimen was PBMCs, collected from a glioma patient whose treatment included an IDH1 peptide vaccine. The origin of the receptors is a man aged 40-55 years with glioma.

This clone appeared a few times. The rearrangement joins TRBV14 to TRBJ1-3; 10 bases align to TRBD1. The CDR3 extends over 22 amino acids. Trimming took 0 bases from V and 2 from J; bases not matched to a gene: 19. Per germline, CDR1 SGHDN and CDR2 FVKESK. In nucleotides, the CDR3 is TGTGCCAGCAGCCAAGAGAGGTTCAGGCGGGACAGGGGTTTTGTAACTGGAAACACCATATATTTT. It specifies CASSQERFRRDRGFVTGNTIYF.

The V call is TRBV29-1, the J call TRBJ2-3, with unresolved D. This CDR3 has 10 residues. The V and J ends lost 3 bases and 6 bases respectively, with 4 bases between them. Germline V CDR1 and CDR2: SQVTM, ANQGSEA. Written as DNA, the CDR3 is TGCAGCGTTGAGGTGGATACGCAGTATTTT. Translated, it gives CSVEVDTQYF.

This chain uses TRBV30 with TRBJ1-1; D gene unclear. Trimming cost V 5 bases and J 3 bases, with 13 bases left between them. The CDR3 spans 13 residues. From germline, CDR1 is GTSNPN and CDR2 SVGIG (reference sequence). This CDR3 is CAWGLRSDTEAFF. In DNA form, the CDR3 reads TGTGCCTGGGGTCTTCGGTCGGACACTGAAGCTTTCTTT.

This chain connects TRBV2 to TRBJ1-5; weak D call: TRBD1 (5 bases). The V and J ends lost 8 bases and 5 bases respectively, with 16 bases between them. The CDR3 runs 14 residues. Per germline, CDR1 SNHLY and CDR2 FYNNEI. CDR3 protein: CASGPRGRDQPQHF. The CDR3 DNA is TGTGCCAGCGGACCTCGGGGCAGAGATCAGCCCCAGCATTTT.

This clone occurred once. The chain joins TRBV4-3 to TRBJ1-2; the match to TRBD1 covers 7 bases. Germline assignment: CDR1 LGHNA and CDR2 YSLEER. The CDR3 length is 13 residues. Trimming removed 4 bases from V and 8 bases from J; junction bases left unmatched: 7. This CDR3 reads CASSPGTEQGYTF. The CDR3 coding sequence is TGCGCCAGCAGCCCCGGGACAGAACAAGGCTACACCTTC.

The J gene is TRBJ2-2, the V gene TRBV2, with 10 bases aligning to TRBD2. Germline V gene sequence: CDR1 SNHLY, CDR2 FYNNEI. This CDR3 has 14 amino acids. Unmatched junction bases numbered 3, after V lost 8 bases and J lost 3 bases. The CDR3 spells CASVLAGYTGELFF. The CDR3 bases are TGTGCCAGCGTACTAGCGGGATACACCGGGGAGCTGTTTTTT.

This sequence joins TRBV12-5 and TRBJ1-2, with a tentative D call TRBD1 (6 bases). The CDR3 totals 20 residues. Trimming removed 0 bases from V and 2 bases from J, with 25 bases in between. CDR1 and CDR2 (germline): LGHNT, FRNRAP. As DNA, the CDR3 is TGTGCTAGTGGTTTGGTACAGGTGGGGGGACACCCTCGAGGGAACTATGGCTACACCTTC. Protein: CASGLVQVGGHPRGNYGYTF.

V is TRBV10-3 and J is TRBJ2-4, with TRBD1 matching 9 bases. J gave up 6 bases and V 6 bases, and 6 bases lay outside the gene matches. Germline assignment: CDR1 ENHRY and CDR2 SYGVKD. The CDR3 is made up of 14 amino acids. CDR3 region: CAISSGTGLNIQYF. CDR3 nucleotides: TGTGCCATCAGCTCCGGGACAGGGTTAAACATTCAGTACTTC.

The chain uses TRBV7-9 and TRBJ2-1; TRBD2 agrees at 13 bases. Germline CDR1 SEHNR, CDR2 FQNEAQ (reference sequence). J gave up 2 bases and V 6 bases, and 4 bases lay outside the gene matches. The length of the CDR3 is 16 residues. As DNA, the CDR3 is TGTGCCAGCAGTAACACTAGCGGGAGGGCCTACAATGAGCAGTTCTTC. Its translation: CASSNTSGRAYNEQFF.

V usage is TRBV11-2 and J usage is TRBJ2-7; 9 bases fit TRBD1. V lost 1 base, J lost 6 bases, and 4 bases stayed unmatched. The germline V gene encodes CDR1 SGHAT and CDR2 FQNNGV. The length of the CDR3 is 14 residues. In DNA, the CDR3 is TGTGCCAGCAGCTTAGTTAGGGGACAGGGCGAGCAGTACTTC. This gives the protein CASSLVRGQGEQYF.

The gene calls are TRBV6-1 and TRBJ2-5; tentative D call: TRBD2 (6 bases). CDR3 length: 12 residues. V lost 7 bases and J 14 bases, leaving 20 bases between the germline ends. Germline V gene sequence: CDR1 MNHNS, CDR2 SASEGT. The CDR3 here is CASIIGGSHAYF. CDR3 sequence (DNA): TGTGCCAGCATAATTGGAGGGAGCCATGCTTACTTC.

The chain is built from TRBV5-1 and TRBJ1-4, with no clear D. V gave up 4 bases and J gave up 2 bases, with 18 bases separating them. From germline, CDR1 is SGHRS and CDR2 YFSETQ. CDR3 length: 17 amino acids. The CDR3 loop reads CASSPGRTLDTNEKLFF. DNA for the CDR3: TGCGCCAGCAGCCCCGGACGGACTTTGGACACTAATGAAAAACTGTTTTTT.

The chain uses TRBV18 and TRBJ2-5, with a possible D match to TRBD1 (6 bases). This CDR3 is 15 amino acids long. V was shortened by 1 base and J by 5 bases, with 14 bases between the two germline ends. In germline, CDR1 is KGHSH, CDR2 LQKENI. As DNA, the CDR3 is TGTGCCAGCTCACCACAACAGGGACGGTGGGAGACCCAGTACTTC. Amino acid sequence: CASSPQQGRWETQYF.

This clone was counted between two and nine times. This chain uses TRBV5-4 with TRBJ1-1; D gene ambiguous. Trimming cost V 0 bases and J 1 base, with 13 bases left between them. The CDR3 has 16 amino acids. The germline V gene has CDR1 SGHNT and CDR2 YYREEE (reference sequence). CDR3 sequence reads: CASSLVGLATNTEAFF. As DNA, the CDR3 is TGTGCCAGCAGCTTGGTAGGGTTAGCTACGAACACTGAAGCTTTCTTT.

This clone occurred a few times. V is TRBV19 and J is TRBJ1-1; D ambiguous. The CDR3 loop spans 13 amino acids. Trimming removed 7 bases at V and 0 bases at J, with 9 bases between. Per germline, CDR1 LNHDA and CDR2 SQIVND (reference sequence). The CDR3 region has the DNA TGTGCCAGTATGTGGGAACTGAACACTGAAGCTTTCTTT. This codes for CASMWELNTEAFF.

The chain couples TRBV7-8 to TRBJ1-1; D gene unclear. The CDR3 totals 14 residues. The germline V and J ends were trimmed by 5 bases and 5 bases, with 15 bases remaining between them. Germline values: CDR1 SGHVS, CDR2 FQNEAQ. CDR3 in amino acids: CASSARQLETEAFF. The CDR3 region has the DNA TGTGCCAGCAGCGCTAGGCAGTTAGAAACTGAAGCTTTCTTT.

For the CDR3, the DNA is TGTGCCAGCAGTTTTGAGGCGACAAAAGAGACCCAGTACTTC. Protein: CASSFEATKETQYF. The chain links TRBV28 to TRBJ2-5; unclear D gene. Germline CDR1 reads MDHEN; CDR2 reads SYDVKM. The CDR3 totals 14 residues. The germline V and J ends were trimmed by 3 bases and 3 bases, with 11 bases remaining between them.

This chain joins TRBV7-2 and TRBJ1-5; D not resolved. CDR1 SGHTA and CDR2 FQGNSA come from the germline V gene. V shed 5 bases and J shed 0 bases, with 11 bases lying between them. This CDR3 has 15 residues. The CDR3 spells CASSQDGLSNQPQHF. CDR3 in DNA: TGTGCCAGCAGCCAAGACGGGCTTAGCAATCAGCCCCAGCATTTT. Drawing the rest from reference TRBV7-2 and TRBJ1-5, the complete variable domain is GAGVSQSPSNKVTEKGKDVELRCDPISGHTALYWYRQSLGQGLEFLIYFQGNSAPDKSGLPSDRFSAERTGGSVSTLTIQRTQQEDSAVYLCASSQDGLSNQPQHFGDGTRLSIL.

The V and J genes are TRBV11-2 and TRBJ1-1, with no clear D. V was shortened by 5 bases and J by 0 bases, with 10 bases between the two germline ends. There are 14 residues in the CDR3. Germline CDR1 reads SGHAT; CDR2 reads FQNNGV. In DNA form, the CDR3 reads TGTGCCAGCAGCCCGGACGGGTTGAACACTGAAGCTTTCTTT. Protein sequence: CASSPDGLNTEAFF.

CDR3 protein: CASSDQPGRLRGNTIYF. The CDR3 DNA follows: TGTGCCAGCAGTGATCAGCCGGGACGCCTGCGTGGAAACACCATATATTTT. The chain uses TRBV6-1 and TRBJ1-3, with a tentative D call TRBD1 (5 bases). Germline V gives CDR1 MNHNS, CDR2 SASEGT. The CDR3 extends over 17 amino acids. The V and J ends lost 3 bases and 3 bases respectively, with 18 bases between them.

This chain joins TRBV6-5 and TRBJ2-2; D is unresolved. The length of the CDR3 is 11 residues. CDR1 and CDR2 (germline): MNHEY, SVGAGI. Trimming stripped 6 bases from V and 9 bases from J, with 8 bases between. The CDR3 region is CASRTVWELFF. CDR3 DNA: TGTGCCAGCAGGACGGTTTGGGAGCTGTTTTTT.

The chain combines TRBV1 with TRBJ1-1; TRBD1 is the table's D call and was not checked against the DNA. TRBV1 is designated a pseudogene. This CDR3 spans 13 amino acids. The CDR3 DNA follows: TGCACCAGCAGCCAAGGACACGTGGCTGAAGCTTTCTTT. This codes for CTSSQGHVAEAFF.

The rearrangement links TRBV7-9 to TRBJ2-3, with 13 bases matching TRBD2. V shed 4 bases, J shed 2 bases, and the junction held 3 bases outside the gene matches. Germline V gene lookup returns CDR1 SEHNR and CDR2 FQNEAQ (reference sequence). This CDR3 region has 16 residues. CDR3 loop: CASSSGLAGTTDTQYF. The DNA of the CDR3 is TGTGCCAGCAGCTCGGGACTAGCGGGGACCACAGATACGCAGTATTTT. The complete variable domain, with remaining parts taken from reference TRBV7-9 and TRBJ2-3, reads DTGVSQNPRHKITKRGQNVTFRCDPISEHNRLYWYRQTLGQGPEFLTYFQNEAQLEKSRLLSDRFSAERPKGSFSTLEIQRTEQGDSAMYLCASSSGLAGTTDTQYFGPGTRLTVL.

V gene TRBV7-9 combines with J gene TRBJ1-4; 7 nucleotides align to TRBD1. CDR3 length equals 15 residues. V dropped 5 bases and J dropped 7; count of bases not matched to a gene: 10. Germline V lookup: CDR1 SEHNR, CDR2 FQNEAQ (reference sequence). In nucleotides, the CDR3 is TGTGCCAGCAGCCTCGGGTCGACAGGGAGTGAAAAACTGTTTTTT. Translated, it gives CASSLGSTGSEKLFF.

The chain recombines TRBV5-6 with TRBJ1-2; no firm D call. The CDR3 runs 16 residues. V lost 2 bases and J 8 bases, leaving 22 bases between the germline ends. Germline V lookup: CDR1 SGHDT, CDR2 YYEEEE. CDR3 bases: TGTGCCAGCAGCTTAAAAATGATCAACCGGTCGGGGGGCTACACCTTC. Translation: CASSLKMINRSGGYTF.

The V and J genes are TRBV6-6 and TRBJ2-3, with D possibly called TRBD1 or TRBD2 (5 bases each). This CDR3 has 12 amino acids. Trimming left V 6 bases short and J 3 bases short, with 7 bases between. Looked up from germline, CDR1 is MNHNY and CDR2 is SVGAGI (reference sequence). Here the CDR3 reads CASREGTDTQYF. In DNA, the CDR3 is TGTGCCAGCAGAGAGGGGACAGATACGCAGTATTTT.

The chain employs TRBV7-2 and TRBJ2-5; unclear D gene. Germline-derived CDR1 and CDR2 are SGHTA and FQGNSA. The V end lost 3 bases, the J end lost 5 bases, and 16 bases lay between the germline ends. The CDR3 has 15 residues. This chain's CDR3 is CASSFQPTGPETQYF. In DNA form, the CDR3 reads TGTGCCAGCAGCTTCCAACCGACGGGCCCTGAGACCCAGTACTTC. Combining the CDR3 with reference TRBV7-2 and TRBJ2-5 gives the whole variable domain GAGVSQSPSNKVTEKGKDVELRCDPISGHTALYWYRQSLGQGLEFLIYFQGNSAPDKSGLPSDRFSAERTGGSVSTLTIQRTQQEDSAVYLCASSFQPTGPETQYFGPGTRLLVL.

This clone was found once. The V gene is TRBV18, the J gene TRBJ2-2; 8 nucleotides match TRBD2. Per the germline V gene, CDR1 is KGHSH and CDR2 is LQKENI. V was clipped by 0 bases and J by 8 bases; unmatched bases: 11. The CDR3 length is 17 residues. The CDR3 nucleotides read TGTGCCAGCTCACCACCGGTGGGAGCGGGAGCTACGGGGGAGCTGTTTTTT. Translated, it gives CASSPPVGAGATGELFF.

The chain has TRBV14 and TRBJ2-1, with D uncertain. The CDR3 totals 13 residues. V shed 3 bases and J shed 0 bases, with 3 bases lying between them. Germline CDR1 and CDR2: SGHDN and FVKESK. The CDR3 DNA reads as TGTGCCAGCAGCCAGTTCTCCTACAATGAGCAGTTCTTC. It codes for CASSQFSYNEQFF.

V usage is TRBV11-3 and J usage is TRBJ1-2; D is ambiguous. Germline lookup yields CDR1 SGHNT and CDR2 YENEEA. This CDR3 has 13 residues. V dropped 11 bases and J dropped 1 base, with 14 bases sitting between them. CDR3 sequence (DNA): TGTGCCGTCCCAGGAAGGATTAACTATGGCTACACCTTC. Residues: CAVPGRINYGYTF.

This chain joins TRBV15 and TRBJ2-1; D may be TRBD1 or TRBD2 (6 bases each). Germline CDR1 LNHNV, CDR2 YYDKDF (reference sequence). This CDR3 contains 13 residues. V lost 3 bases, J lost 6 bases, and 9 bases lay in between. CDR3 nucleotides: TGTGCCACCAGCAGTGGGGGGCTCAATGAGCAGTTCTTC. Encoded protein: CATSSGGLNEQFF.